This TCR beta chain was observed in a study of Tregs in tolerant kidney transplant recipients. Study-level points and caveats: Tregs expanded with activated donor B cells seemed most donor-specific. Biological reproducibility was not directly addressed in this study.

As concerns this clone: Antigen specificity is unknown.

This table comes from immunoSEQ multiplex PCR, and its TCRdb copy is limited to in-frame clones, with some not included. The sample yields 100,000 to 150,000 clones, 92% seen once. The germline gives CDR1 LNHDA, CDR2 SQIVND (reference sequence). CDR3 length equals 14 residues. J lost 3 bases, V lost 3 bases, and 3 bases had no gene match. Sequences were obtained from CD4+ T cells from blood. This TCR was sampled from a human donor in good health. The J gene is TRBJ2-3, the V gene TRBV19; TRBD1 matches at 7 bases. CDR3 sequence (DNA): TGTGCCAGTAGTATCCTCAGGGGGACAGATACGCAGTATTTT. It translates to CASSILRGTDTQYF.